What follows is one T cell receptor beta chain and its context. This sample stems from a study of blood T cell repertoires in COVID-19. This CDR3 has 13 residues. CDR1 and CDR2 (germline): LGHDT, YNNKEL (reference sequence). With 4 bases removed from V and 4 bases from J, the gap between germline ends came to 11 bases. The repertoire was sequenced with immunoSEQ multiplex PCR; TCRdb's copy has only in-frame clones and lacks some. The data contain around 380,000 clones, about four fifths of them singletons. The sequenced sample was peripheral blood. The TCR comes from a human donor with acute or convalescent COVID-19. The donor label of this sample is uncertain. The rearrangement uses TRBV3-1 (or the pseudogene TRBV3-2) and TRBJ2-7; D is possibly TRBD1 (6 bases). The CDR3 here is CASSPWGPYEQYF. The CDR3 nucleotides are TGTGCCAGCAGCCCCTGGGGGCCGTACGAGCAGTACTTC.